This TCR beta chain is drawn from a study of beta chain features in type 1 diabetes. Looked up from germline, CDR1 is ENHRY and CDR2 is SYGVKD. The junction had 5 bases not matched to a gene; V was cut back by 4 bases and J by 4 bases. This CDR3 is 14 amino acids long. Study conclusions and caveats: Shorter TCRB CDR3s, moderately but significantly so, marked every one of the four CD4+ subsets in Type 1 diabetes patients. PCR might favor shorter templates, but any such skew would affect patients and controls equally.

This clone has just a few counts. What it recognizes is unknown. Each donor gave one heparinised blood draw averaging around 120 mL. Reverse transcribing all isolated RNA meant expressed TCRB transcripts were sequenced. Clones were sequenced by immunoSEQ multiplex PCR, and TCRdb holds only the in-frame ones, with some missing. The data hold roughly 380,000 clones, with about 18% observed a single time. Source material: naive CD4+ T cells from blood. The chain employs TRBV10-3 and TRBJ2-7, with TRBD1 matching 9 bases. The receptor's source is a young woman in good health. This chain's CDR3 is CAISGRQGVYEQYF. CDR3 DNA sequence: TGTGCCATCAGTGGGAGACAGGGGGTTTACGAGCAGTACTTC.